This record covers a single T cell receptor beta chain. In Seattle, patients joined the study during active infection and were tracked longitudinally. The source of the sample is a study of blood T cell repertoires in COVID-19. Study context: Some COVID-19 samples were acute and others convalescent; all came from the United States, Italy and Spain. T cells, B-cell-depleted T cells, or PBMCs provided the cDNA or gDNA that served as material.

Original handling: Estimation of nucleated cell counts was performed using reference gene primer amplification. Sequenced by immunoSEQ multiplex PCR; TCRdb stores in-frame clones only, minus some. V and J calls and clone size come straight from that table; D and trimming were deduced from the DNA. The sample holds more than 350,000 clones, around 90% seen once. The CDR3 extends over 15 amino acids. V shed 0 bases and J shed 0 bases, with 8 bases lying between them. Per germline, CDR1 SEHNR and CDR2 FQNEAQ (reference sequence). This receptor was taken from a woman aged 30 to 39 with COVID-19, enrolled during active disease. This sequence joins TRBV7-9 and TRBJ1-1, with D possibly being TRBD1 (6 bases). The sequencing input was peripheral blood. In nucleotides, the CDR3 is TGTGCCAGCAGCTTAGCCAGGGGACTGAACACTGAAGCTTTCTTT. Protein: CASSLARGLNTEAFF.